The clone carrying this T cell receptor beta chain was seen just once. The data originate from a study of cytomegalovirus exposure and HLA in healthy donors. The PCR contained 60 Vbeta and 13 Jbeta primers. The assay was immunoSEQ multiplex PCR, and TCRdb's table has in-frame clones only and misses some. The sample holds about 59,000 clones, about four fifths seen once. Germline-derived CDR1 and CDR2 are SGHTA and FQGTGA. After removal of 6 bases from V and 4 bases from J, the junction contained 3 bases not matched to a gene. This CDR3 comprises 14 residues. The material sequenced was PBMCs. The gene calls are TRBV7-3 and TRBJ2-1, with 10 bases aligning to TRBD1. The sequence derives from a woman in her 40s in good health and CMV-seronegative. This chain's CDR3 is CASRKGQGYNEQFF. CDR3 coding DNA: TGTGCCAGCAGGAAGGGACAGGGGTACAATGAGCAGTTCTTC.